The sequence of this TCR beta chain was determined in a study of blood T cell repertoires in COVID-19 (dated by TCRdb to 2018 to 2020). In terms of the full investigation: Samples covering the acute and convalescent phases of COVID-19 were provided by collaborators in the United States, Italy and Spain. The material from the prospective study consisted of cDNA or gDNA derived from T cells, B-cell-depleted T cells, or PBMCs. Subjects who had been exposed to COVID-19, were actively infected with it, or had recovered from it provided the deeply sampled blood TCRbeta repertoires that made up the dataset. A freely available public database, intended as a resource for researchers studying the immune response to SARS-CoV-2, is where the repertoires were released. The samples were drawn from the first 160 participants of the ongoing ImmuneRACE study and from about 1,200 subjects provided by 6 global collaborators. The sample metadata nearly always contained a de-identified subject ID, COVID-19 status, age in years and sex. Where HLA class I and class II types were available, the types were taken from metadata supplied by the sample provider, not from assay-based typing.

What the research found in general, with its limitations: The amount of clinical and demographic metadata varied by source and participant and was provided uncurated.

V is cut back by 6 bases and J by 5 bases, with 15 bases in the junction unmatched. According to the germline V gene, CDR1 reads SQVTM and CDR2 reads ANQGSEA. From the cysteine up to the phenylalanine, the CDR3 has a length of 16 residues. Only the CDR3 part of the read is kept: 48 bases, read in frame from the first base. Participants in the prospective study were aged roughly 18 to 90 years, lived in 20 to 25 United States geographic areas, and enrolled through a virtual design. Cohort assignment in the prospective study relied on participant-reported clinical history from a screening survey and a study questionnaire. Exposed participants had been in contact with someone with a PCR-confirmed or clinician-diagnosed COVID-19 case within 2 weeks of study entry. In the prospective study, whole blood, serum and a nasopharyngeal or oropharyngeal swab were collected from each participant by mobile phlebotomists. Participants in the prospective study had the option to provide additional blood draws and questionnaires over an approximately two-month period. Prospective study blood samples were shipped either frozen or at room temperature before DNA extraction.

This clone was counted only a few times. The clone's antigen remains unknown. The input lacks base qualities; no much larger clone sits a single base away. The immunoSEQ Assay, a bias-controlled multiplex PCR, was used to amplify TCRbeta CDR3 regions from genomic DNA. The authors processed their data as follows. Within the assay, amplification of reference gene primers was used to estimate how many nucleated cells each sample contained. To quantify the absolute abundance of each unique TCRbeta CDR3 rearrangement, sequence reads were collapsed and filtered. Productive Simpson clonality was computed per sample as the square root of Simpson's diversity index over productive rearrangements. This immuneACCESS table, as held by TCRdb, lists in-frame sequences with V and J called but not all clones. Of the missing ones, under half trace to an unresolved V gene in checked studies; the others have no known cause. V and J calls and clone size are copied from that table; D and trimming were computed from the DNA. The sample table records about 300,000 clones; 85% of these occur just once. The ten most abundant clones make up 1.9% of the sample.

The chain employs TRBV29-1 and TRBJ1-1; TRBD1 lines up with 10 middle nucleotides. Material for sequencing was PBMCs or T cells enriched from blood (not recorded which). The TCR was taken from a woman aged 25 to 39 who had been exposed to COVID-19. The CDR3 region reads CSVITGQGGKSTEAFF. In nucleotides, the sequence is TGCAGCGTGATAACCGGACAGGGGGGGAAAAGTACTGAAGCTTTCTTT.